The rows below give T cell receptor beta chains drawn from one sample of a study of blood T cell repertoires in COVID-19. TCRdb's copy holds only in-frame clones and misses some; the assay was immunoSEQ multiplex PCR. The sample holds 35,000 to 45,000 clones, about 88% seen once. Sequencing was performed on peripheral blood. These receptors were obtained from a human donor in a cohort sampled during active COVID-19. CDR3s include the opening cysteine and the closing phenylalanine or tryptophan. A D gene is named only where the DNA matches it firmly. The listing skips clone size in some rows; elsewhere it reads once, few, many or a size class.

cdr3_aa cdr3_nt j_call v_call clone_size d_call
CSVETGFGETQYF TGCAGCGTTGAGACAGGGTTCGGAGAGACCCAGTACTTC TRBJ2-5 TRBV29-1 . TRBD1
CASSTQETQYF TGTGCCAGCAGCACTCAAGAGACCCAGTACTTC TRBJ2-5 TRBV5-5 . .
CASSAGVDQPQHF TGTGCCAGTAGTGCCGGGGTAGATCAGCCCCAGCATTTT TRBJ1-5 TRBV19 . .
CARSLAGAPTSTDTQYF TGTGCCAGGAGCCTAGCGGGGGCCCCTACTAGCACAGATACGCAGTATTTT TRBJ2-3 TRBV6-4 . TRBD2
CASRPQGGYGYTF TGTGCCAGCAGACCCCAGGGTGGCTATGGCTACACCTTC TRBJ1-2 TRBV12-3/TRBV12-4 . .
CASSAGQGSLRNQPQHF TGCGCCAGCAGTGCCGGACAGGGTAGTTTACGGAATCAGCCCCAGCATTTT TRBJ1-5 TRBV10-1 few TRBD1
CASSLGGGFNEKLFF TGTGCCAGCAGCTTAGGCGGGGGTTTTAATGAAAAACTGTTTTTT TRBJ1-4 TRBV7-2 . .
CASKRRLENTGELFF TGTGCCAGCAAACGGAGGTTAGAGAACACCGGGGAGCTGTTTTTT TRBJ2-2 TRBV6-5 . .
CASSDGRGTGAYEQYF TGTGCCAGCAGTGATGGGAGAGGGACAGGAGCCTACGAGCAGTACTTC TRBJ2-7 TRBV6-1 . TRBD1
CASSPGTTMNTEAFF TGTGCCAGCAGCCCCGGGACAACCATGAACACTGAAGCTTTCTTT TRBJ1-1 TRBV5-8 . .
CASSSQGLSTDTQYF TGTGCCAGCAGCTCACAGGGGCTCAGCACAGATACGCAGTATTTT TRBJ2-3 TRBV11-3 . TRBD1
CASSLDGTGAGNTIYF TGCGCCAGCAGCTTGGACGGGACAGGGGCTGGAAACACCATATATTTT TRBJ1-3 TRBV5-1 . TRBD1
CASSSMGAGGELFF TGTGCCAGCAGCTCTATGGGGGCAGGCGGGGAGCTGTTTTTT TRBJ2-2 TRBV5-4 . .
CASSLGGGSPDTQYF TGTGCCAGCAGTTTAGGGGGGGGGAGCCCAGATACGCAGTATTTT TRBJ2-3 TRBV27 . TRBD2
CASSVVGGGSTDTQYF TGTGCCAGCAGCGTAGTGGGAGGGGGAAGCACAGATACGCAGTATTTT TRBJ2-3 TRBV9 . .
CASSVGGGGGRQTQYF TGTGCCAGCAGCGTAGGTGGAGGGGGAGGGAGGCAGACCCAGTACTTC TRBJ2-5 TRBV9 . .
CASSGDRSSYEQYF TGTGCCAGCAGTGGAGACAGGAGCTCCTACGAGCAGTACTTC TRBJ2-7 TRBV9 . .
CAWIDKLEAFF TGTGCCTGGATTGACAAGCTTGAAGCTTTCTTT TRBJ1-1 TRBV30 . .
CASRAVPTDTQYF TGTGCCAGCAGAGCTGTTCCCACAGATACGCAGTATTTT TRBJ2-3 TRBV27 . .
CASSLQGAEQYF TGTGCCAGCAGCCTACAGGGCGCCGAGCAGTACTTC TRBJ2-7 TRBV11-3 . .
CASSNFGVPGTEAFF TGTGCCAGCAGTAACTTCGGGGTTCCGGGGACTGAAGCTTTCTTT TRBJ1-1 TRBV6-5 . .
CASSLSAGGVTEAFF TGCGCCAGCAGCTTGAGCGCAGGGGGCGTCACTGAAGCTTTCTTT TRBJ1-1 TRBV5-1 . TRBD1
CASSLARGTYEQYF TGTGCCAGCAGCTTAGCCAGGGGGACCTACGAGCAGTACTTC TRBJ2-7 TRBV7-9 . TRBD1
CASSGAGSSTDTQYF TGTGCCAGCTCAGGAGCGGGGTCTAGCACAGATACGCAGTATTTT TRBJ2-3 TRBV4-2 . TRBD2
CAISTGTGAYEQYF TGTGCCATCAGCACCGGGACAGGGGCCTACGAGCAGTACTTC TRBJ2-7 TRBV10-3 . TRBD1
CASSLARTITF TGTGCCAGCAGTTTAGCGCGAACTATCACTTTC TRBJ2-7 TRBV12-3/TRBV12-4 . .
CASSQTGEKTQYF TGCGCCAGCAGCCAAACAGGGGAAAAGACCCAGTACTTC TRBJ2-5 TRBV4-1 . TRBD1
CASSTQGNTEAFF TGCGCCAGCAGTACCCAGGGGAACACTGAAGCTTTCTTT TRBJ1-1 TRBV10-2 . .
CAWSVTSGGTDTQYF TGTGCCTGGAGCGTTACTAGCGGGGGAACAGATACGCAGTATTTT TRBJ2-3 TRBV30 . TRBD2
CASSPLGTGDGYTF TGTGCCAGCTCACCACTTGGGACAGGGGATGGCTACACCTTC TRBJ1-2 TRBV18 . TRBD1
CASSSVAAVLNYGYTF TGTGCCAGCAGCTCCGTCGCGGCCGTACTTAACTATGGCTACACCTTC TRBJ1-2 TRBV5-4 . .
CASREAGVAEKLFF TGTGCCAGCAGGGAGGCTGGGGTCGCCGAAAAACTGTTTTTT TRBJ1-4 TRBV3-1/TRBV3-2 . .
CASSRIPGHSGNWKLFF TGTGCCAGCAGCCGGATTCCTGGACACAGTGGGAACTGGAAACTGTTTTTT TRBJ1-4 TRBV7-9 . .
CASSPPDIRAQPQHF TGTGCCAGCAGTCCTCCGGACATTCGTGCTCAGCCCCAGCATTTT TRBJ1-5 TRBV6-5 few .
CASSSVNYGYTF TGCGCCAGCAGTTCGGTTAACTATGGCTACACCTTC TRBJ1-2 TRBV5-1 . .
CASSLALGAANYGYTF TGCGCCAGCAGCTTGGCCTTGGGGGCCGCTAACTATGGCTACACCTTC TRBJ1-2 TRBV5-1 . .
CASGGNEQFF TGTGCCAGCGGAGGCAATGAGCAGTTCTTC TRBJ2-1 TRBV7-9 . .
CATKTGTLSSLHGYTF TGTGCCACCAAGACAGGGACCCTGTCTTCTCTTCATGGCTACACCTTC TRBJ1-2 TRBV2 few TRBD1
CASSLVSGGYEQYF TGCGCCAGCAGCTTGGTTAGCGGGGGCTACGAGCAGTACTTC TRBJ2-7 TRBV5-1 . TRBD2
CASSRDNYQPQHF TGTGCCAGCAGCCGAGACAATTATCAGCCCCAGCATTTT TRBJ1-5 TRBV12-3/TRBV12-4 once .
CATSSSGGGVREQYF TGTGCCACCAGCTCCAGCGGGGGAGGAGTGCGCGAGCAGTACTTC TRBJ2-7 TRBV15 . TRBD2